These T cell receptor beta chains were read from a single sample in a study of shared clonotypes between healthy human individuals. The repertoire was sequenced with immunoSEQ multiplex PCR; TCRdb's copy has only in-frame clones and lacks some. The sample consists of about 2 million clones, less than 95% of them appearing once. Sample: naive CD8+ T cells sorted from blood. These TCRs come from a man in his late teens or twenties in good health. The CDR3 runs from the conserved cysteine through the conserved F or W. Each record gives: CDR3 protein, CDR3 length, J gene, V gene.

CASSQGLEYEQYF	13	TRBJ2-7	TRBV4-3
CASSPGAGKETQYF	14	TRBJ2-5	TRBV18
CASSSGPFTGELFF	14	TRBJ2-2	TRBV7-7
CASRIRGGSSNYEQYF	16	TRBJ2-7	TRBV27
CSVETSGTYEQYF	13	TRBJ2-7	TRBV29-1
CTSSQGAGRYQYGYTF	16	TRBJ1-2	TRBV1
CASSFRGARSPLHF	14	TRBJ1-6	TRBV28
CASSQEDAGDQPQHF	15	TRBJ1-5	TRBV4-1
CASSSTGSYSNQPQHF	16	TRBJ1-5	TRBV7-9
CASTPTGHGYTF	12	TRBJ1-2	TRBV11-2
CASNIIGSSYEQYF	14	TRBJ2-7	TRBV28
CASSQDGLSGNTIYF	15	TRBJ1-3	TRBV4-3
CASSHSSGDRDYGYTF	16	TRBJ1-2	TRBV27
CAAGTGTGYTF	11	TRBJ1-2	TRBV18
CASSLVSGGDYGYTF	15	TRBJ1-2	TRBV5-1
CASSPIRTSGIDAGTQYF	18	TRBJ2-5	TRBV27
CASSVGTGREAFF	13	TRBJ1-1	TRBV9
CASSWGAQPQHF	12	TRBJ1-5	TRBV28
CASSWVARGTEAFF	14	TRBJ1-1	TRBV7-9
CASSEVAGSTYNEQFF	16	TRBJ2-1	TRBV6-1
CASSLLAGTSYEQYF	15	TRBJ2-7	TRBV4-1
CASSFSGSSYEQYF	14	TRBJ2-7	TRBV13